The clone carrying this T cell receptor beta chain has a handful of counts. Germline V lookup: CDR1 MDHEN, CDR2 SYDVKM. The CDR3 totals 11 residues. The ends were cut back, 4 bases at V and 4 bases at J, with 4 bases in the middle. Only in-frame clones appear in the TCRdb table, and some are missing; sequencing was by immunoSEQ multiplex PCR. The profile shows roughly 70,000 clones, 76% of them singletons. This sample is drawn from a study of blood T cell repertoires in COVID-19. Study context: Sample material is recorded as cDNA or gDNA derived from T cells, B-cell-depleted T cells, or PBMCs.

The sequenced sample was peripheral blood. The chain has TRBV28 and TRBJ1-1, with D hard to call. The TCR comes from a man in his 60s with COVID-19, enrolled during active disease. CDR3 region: CASSSITEAFF. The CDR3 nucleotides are TGTGCCAGCAGTTCAATCACTGAAGCTTTCTTT.